The 21 T cell receptor beta chains given below trace back to one sample, sequenced in a study of blood T cell repertoires in COVID-19. Repertoires were generated with immunoSEQ multiplex PCR, while TCRdb's copy carries only in-frame clones and drops some. Here the sample spans around 150,000 clones, about 80% being singletons. The source material was peripheral blood. These receptors originate from an elderly woman with acute or convalescent COVID-19.

This rearrangement joins TRBV7-9 to TRBJ2-2, with TRBD1 identical over 7 bases. CDR1 SEHNR and CDR2 FQNEAQ come from the germline V gene (reference sequence). The CDR3 length is 16 residues. Unmatched junction bases numbered 6, after V lost 0 bases and J lost 5 bases. The DNA of the CDR3 is TGTGCCAGCAGCTTAGCGACAGGGTTCGGGACCGGGGAGCTGTTTTTT. Translated: CASSLATGFGTGELFF.

V usage is TRBV5-5 and J usage is TRBJ2-7; 10 bases map to TRBD1. Per the germline V gene, CDR1 is SGHKS and CDR2 is YYEKEE (reference sequence). Trimming took 3 bases from V and 0 from J; bases not matched to a gene: 3. The CDR3 runs 15 residues. Written as DNA, the CDR3 is TGTGCCAGCAGCTGGGGGACAGGGGCCTCCTACGAGCAGTACTTC. It translates to CASSWGTGASYEQYF.

In its sample, this clone was seen once. The chain joins TRBV19 to TRBJ2-1; 11 nucleotides agree with TRBD2. The CDR3 runs to 16 residues. In germline, CDR1 is LNHDA, CDR2 SQIVND (reference sequence). Trimming removed 10 bases from V and 5 bases from J; junction bases left unmatched: 13. CDR3 loop: CATQTGTSGINNEQFF. The CDR3 DNA reads as TGTGCCACCCAAACCGGGACTAGCGGTATAAACAATGAGCAGTTCTTC. Variable domain in full (rest from reference TRBV19 and TRBJ2-1): DGGITQSPKYLFRKEGQNVTLSCEQNLNHDAMYWYRQDPGQGLRLIYYSQIVNDFQKGDIAEGYSVSREKKESFPLTVTSAQKNPTAFYLCATQTGTSGINNEQFFGPGTRLTVL.

This chain links TRBV2 with TRBJ1-5; TRBD1 aligns across 9 bases. Germline lookup yields CDR1 SNHLY and CDR2 FYNNEI. With V trimmed by 8 bases and J by 0 bases, 8 bases remained unmatched. The CDR3 has 16 amino acids. Here the CDR3 DNA reads TGTGCCAGCCAGGACAGGGGCCTACGTAGCAATCAGCCCCAGCATTTT. It specifies CASQDRGLRSNQPQHF.

V usage is TRBV5-1 and J usage is TRBJ1-2; 7 bases align to TRBD1. With 3 bases clipped from V and 4 bases from J, the junction kept 6 bases outside the gene matches. Germline V gives CDR1 SGHRS, CDR2 YFSETQ. The CDR3 has 14 residues. CDR3 coding DNA: TGCGCCAGCAGCTCGACGGGACAGAGCTATGGCTACACCTTC. It translates to CASSSTGQSYGYTF.

This clone was seen just once. The genes are TRBV28 and TRBJ1-1; TRBD1 aligns across 9 bases. The V gene's germline CDR1 is MDHEN and CDR2 SYDVKM. V dropped 6 bases and J dropped 0; count of bases not matched to a gene: 5. This CDR3 is 15 amino acids long. The DNA for the CDR3 is TGTGCCAGCAGCTCAGGACAGGGGATGAACACTGAAGCTTTCTTT. Amino acid sequence: CASSSGQGMNTEAFF.

The V gene is TRBV5-1, the J gene TRBJ1-2; D remains ambiguous. The germline gives CDR1 SGHRS, CDR2 YFSETQ. Trimming shortened V by 0 bases and J by 5 bases, and 5 bases separated the two germline ends. The CDR3 spans 12 residues. The CDR3 loop is CASSLGTYGYTF. The DNA of the CDR3 is TGCGCCAGCAGCTTGGGGACTTATGGCTACACCTTC. The full variable domain, completed using reference TRBV5-1 and TRBJ1-2, is KAGVTQTPRYLIKTRGQQVTLSCSPISGHRSVSWYQQTPGQGLQFLFEYFSETQRNKGNFPGRFSGRQFSNSRSEMNVSTLELGDSALYLCASSLGTYGYTFGSGTRLTVV.

The CDR3 region is CASSNRAYNEQFF. Written as DNA, the CDR3 is TGTGCCAGCAGCAACCGGGCCTACAATGAGCAGTTCTTC. The J gene is TRBJ2-1, the V gene TRBV5-4, with unresolved D. Germline V CDR1 and CDR2: SGHNT, YYREEE (reference sequence). V lost 4 bases and J 2 bases, leaving 7 bases between the germline ends. The length of the CDR3 is 13 residues. The full variable domain, with the rest looked up from reference TRBV5-4 and TRBJ2-1, is ETGVTQSPTHLIKTRGQQVTLRCSSQSGHNTVSWYQQALGQGPQFIFQYYREEENGRGNFPPRFSGLQFPNYSSELNVNALELDDSALYLCASSNRAYNEQFFGPGTRLTVL.

The chain links TRBV10-3 to TRBJ2-3; D possibly corresponds to TRBD2 (5 bases). The CDR3 consists of 14 residues. Germline CDR1 reads ENHRY; CDR2 reads SYGVKD. V was shortened by 6 bases and J by 5 bases, with 15 bases between the two germline ends. The CDR3 region has the DNA TGTGCCATCAGGGCCGTGGGAGTTGTAGATACGCAGTATTTT. Translating gives CAIRAVGVVDTQYF.

The J gene is TRBJ1-1, the V gene TRBV4-3; 12 nucleotides agree with TRBD1. Germline lookup yields CDR1 LGHNA and CDR2 YSLEER. With 4 bases clipped from V and 3 bases from J, the junction kept 9 bases outside the gene matches. The CDR3 totals 17 residues. CDR3 amino acids: CASSRDGTGGGDTEAFF. The CDR3 DNA is TGCGCCAGCAGCCGGGACGGGACAGGGGGCGGGGACACTGAAGCTTTCTTT.

V gene TRBV2 combines with J gene TRBJ2-3; the match to TRBD1 covers 9 bases. The CDR3 is 14 residues long. Germline values: CDR1 SNHLY, CDR2 FYNNEI. V lost 7 bases, J lost 3 bases, and 5 bases stayed unmatched. This CDR3 reads CASTTGTGTDTQYF. DNA of the CDR3: TGTGCCAGCACCACCGGGACAGGGACAGATACGCAGTATTTT. Full variable domain (outside the CDR3, taken from reference TRBV2 and TRBJ2-3): EPEVTQTPSHQVTQMGQEVILRCVPISNHLYFYWYRQILGQKVEFLVSFYNNEISEKSEIFDDQFSVERPDGSNFTLKIRSTKLEDSAMYFCASTTGTGTDTQYFGPGTRLTVL.

The chain is built from TRBV5-4 and TRBJ1-2; a possible D gene is TRBD1 (5 bases). The germline V and J ends were trimmed by 1 base and 4 bases, with 17 bases remaining between them. The CDR3 totals 16 residues. Per germline, CDR1 SGHNT and CDR2 YYREEE (reference sequence). The CDR3 here is CASSLTQGRGSYGYTF. The CDR3 nucleotides read TGTGCCAGCAGCTTGACCCAGGGTAGGGGCTCCTATGGCTACACCTTC.

This CDR3 is CAWRPGQGREKLFF. The CDR3 DNA reads as TGTGCCTGGAGGCCGGGACAGGGTCGTGAAAAACTGTTTTTT. The chain combines TRBV30 with TRBJ1-4; 9 bases align to TRBD1. Germline loops: CDR1 GTSNPN, CDR2 SVGIG (reference sequence). The CDR3 length is 14 residues. Trimming took 3 bases from V and 7 from J; bases not matched to a gene: 6.

The chain employs TRBV4-1 and TRBJ2-1; 9 bases agree with TRBD1. Germline values: CDR1 MGHRA, CDR2 YSYEKL. Trimming cost V 3 bases and J 3 bases; bases outside gene matches: 0. This CDR3 spans 14 amino acids. In nucleotides, the CDR3 is TGCGCCAGCAGCCAGGGACAGGGCTACAATGAGCAGTTCTTC. Amino acids: CASSQGQGYNEQFF.

This clone showed up just a few times. The chain employs TRBV2 and TRBJ2-7, with D possibly matching TRBD2 (5 bases). This CDR3 spans 13 amino acids. CDR1 and CDR2 (germline): SNHLY, FYNNEI. The CDR3 nucleotides read TGTGCGGGCGGGCATCCGGTTTCCTACGAGCAGTACTTC. Its protein product is CAGGHPVSYEQYF.

The chain carries TRBV4-1 and TRBJ2-5; 8 bases map to TRBD2. Unmatched junction bases numbered 4, after V lost 5 bases and J lost 2 bases. Germline V gives CDR1 MGHRA, CDR2 YSYEKL. The CDR3 runs 14 residues. In DNA, the CDR3 is TGCGCCAGCAGCTACCGCGGGGGGCAAGAGACCCAGTACTTC. Its translation is CASSYRGGQETQYF.

This clone came up once. V is TRBV4-2 and J is TRBJ2-7; TRBD2 aligns across 10 bases. Germline values: CDR1 LGHNA, CDR2 YNFKEQ. The CDR3 totals 15 residues. Trimming cost V 4 bases and J 2 bases; bases outside gene matches: 5. CDR3 coding DNA: TGTGCCAGCAGCCCGCGACTAGCGGGCGCCTACGAGCAGTACTTC. It translates to CASSPRLAGAYEQYF.

The chain employs TRBV5-1 and TRBJ2-5; possibly TRBD2 for D (5 bases). Trimming cost V 4 bases and J 5 bases, with 21 bases left between them. CDR1 and CDR2 (germline): SGHRS, YFSETQ. CDR3 length: 16 amino acids. The CDR3 DNA follows: TGCGCCAGCAGCCCGGCGGGCGGCGCGCAAGGGGAGACCCAGTACTTC. Protein: CASSPAGGAQGETQYF.

This clone has only a few counts. This rearrangement joins TRBV3-1 (or the pseudogene TRBV3-2) to TRBJ1-1; 8 bases map to TRBD1. The trim removed 4 bases at V and 4 bases at J, leaving 5 bases unmatched. This CDR3 is built from 14 residues. Per the germline V gene, CDR1 is LGHDT and CDR2 is YNNKEL (reference sequence). CDR3 nucleotides: TGTGCCAGCAGCCTCAGGGGGCCGGGCACTGAAGCTTTCTTT. It is translated as CASSLRGPGTEAFF.

The chain couples TRBV20-1 to TRBJ1-1; D not certain. With 3 bases removed from V and 1 base from J, the gap between germline ends came to 15 bases. CDR1 and CDR2 (germline): DFQATT, SNEGSKA (reference sequence). This CDR3 is 15 amino acids long. The CDR3 nucleotides are TGCAGTGCTAGTAAGGCAGGCCCCTCGAACACTGAAGCTTTCTTT. Translating it yields CSASKAGPSNTEAFF.

The chain joins TRBV5-1 to TRBJ2-5; TRBD2 aligns across 12 bases. V lost 7 bases and J lost 2; bases outside the gene matches: 12. This CDR3 has 17 amino acids. Germline V gives CDR1 SGHRS, CDR2 YFSETQ. The CDR3 here is CASAGYLAGGAQETQYF. The CDR3 DNA follows: TGCGCCAGCGCCGGATATCTAGCGGGAGGGGCTCAAGAGACCCAGTACTTC.